This T cell receptor beta chain was identified during a study of cytomegalovirus exposure and HLA in healthy donors. Study-wide results and limits: The authors confirmed in vitro that a few CMV-associated chains were specific for CMV antigens. Using a false discovery rate of 0.05, a later analysis showed that some 16,000 TCR beta sequences were associated with HLA alleles. In a later analysis, the majority of CMV-associated beta chains seemingly showed HLA restriction.

It was with 60 Vbeta and 13 Jbeta primers that the PCR ran. This table comes from immunoSEQ multiplex PCR, and its TCRdb copy is limited to in-frame clones, with some not included. The data contain approximately 120,000 clones, approximately 80% of them seen just once; the ten biggest clones take up approximately 11%. The CDR3 sequence is 15 residues long. Germline lookup yields CDR1 MDHEN and CDR2 SYDVKM. Worth noting for this clone: What it binds is unknown. A junction boundary mismatches the germline segment, possibly from a read error.

The sequenced sample was PBMCs. V gene TRBV28 combines with J gene TRBJ2-4, with TRBD1 identical over 7 bases. The receptor's source is a man aged 35 to 55 in good health and CMV-seropositive. The CDR3 coding sequence is TGTGCCAGCAGACACTCCGGGACAGACAAAAACAGTCAGTACTTC. Its translation: CASRHSGTDKNSQYF.